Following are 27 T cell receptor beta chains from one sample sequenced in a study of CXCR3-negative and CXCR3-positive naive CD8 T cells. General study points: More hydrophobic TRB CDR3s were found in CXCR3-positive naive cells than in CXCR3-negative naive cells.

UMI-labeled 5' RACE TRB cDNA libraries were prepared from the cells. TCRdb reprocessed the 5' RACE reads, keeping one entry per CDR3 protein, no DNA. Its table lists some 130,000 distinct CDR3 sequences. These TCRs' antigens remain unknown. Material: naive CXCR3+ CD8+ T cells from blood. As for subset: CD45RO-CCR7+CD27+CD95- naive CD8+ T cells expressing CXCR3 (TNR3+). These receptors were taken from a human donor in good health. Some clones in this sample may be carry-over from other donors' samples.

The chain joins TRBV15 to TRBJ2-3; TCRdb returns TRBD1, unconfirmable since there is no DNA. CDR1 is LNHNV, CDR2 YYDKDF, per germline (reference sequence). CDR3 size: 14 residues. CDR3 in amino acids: CATSRFEGEDTQYF.

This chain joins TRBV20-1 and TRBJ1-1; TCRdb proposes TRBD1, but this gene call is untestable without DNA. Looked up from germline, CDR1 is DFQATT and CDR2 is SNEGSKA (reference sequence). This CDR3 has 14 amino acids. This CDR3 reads CSARDPTGYTEAFF.

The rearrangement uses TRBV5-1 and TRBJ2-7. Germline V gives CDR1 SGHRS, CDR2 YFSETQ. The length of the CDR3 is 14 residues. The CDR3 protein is CASSLASEDYEQYF.

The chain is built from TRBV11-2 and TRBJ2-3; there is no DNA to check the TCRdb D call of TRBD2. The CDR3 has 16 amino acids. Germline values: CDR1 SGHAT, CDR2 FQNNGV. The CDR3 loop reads CASSPPTSGSPDTQYF.

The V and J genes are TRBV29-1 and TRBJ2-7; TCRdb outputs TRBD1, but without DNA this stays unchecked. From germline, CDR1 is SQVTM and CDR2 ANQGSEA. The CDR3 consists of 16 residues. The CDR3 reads CSVVGGGRQGFYEQYF.

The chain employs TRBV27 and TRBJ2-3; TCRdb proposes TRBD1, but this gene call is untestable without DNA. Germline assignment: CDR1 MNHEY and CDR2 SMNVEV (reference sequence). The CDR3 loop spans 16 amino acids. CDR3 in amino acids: CASSLSDGGYGDTQYF.

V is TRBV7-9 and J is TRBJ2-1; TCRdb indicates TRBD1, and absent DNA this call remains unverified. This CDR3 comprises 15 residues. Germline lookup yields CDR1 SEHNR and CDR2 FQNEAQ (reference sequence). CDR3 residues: CASSLGTESYNEQFF.

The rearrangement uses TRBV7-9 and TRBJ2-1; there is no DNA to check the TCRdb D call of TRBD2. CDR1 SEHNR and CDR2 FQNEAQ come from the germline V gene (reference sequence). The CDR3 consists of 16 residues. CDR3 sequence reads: CASSLGSSGLYNEQFF.

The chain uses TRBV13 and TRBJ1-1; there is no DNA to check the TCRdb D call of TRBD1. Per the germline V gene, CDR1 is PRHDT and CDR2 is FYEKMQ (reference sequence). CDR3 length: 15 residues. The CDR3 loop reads CASSQLGTGNIEAFF.

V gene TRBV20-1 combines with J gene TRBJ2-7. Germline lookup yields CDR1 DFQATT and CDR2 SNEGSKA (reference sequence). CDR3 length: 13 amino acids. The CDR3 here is CSAKGTLDYEQYF.

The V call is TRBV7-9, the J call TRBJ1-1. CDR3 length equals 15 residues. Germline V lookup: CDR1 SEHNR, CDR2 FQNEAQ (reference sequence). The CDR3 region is CASSLGGDPKALAFF.

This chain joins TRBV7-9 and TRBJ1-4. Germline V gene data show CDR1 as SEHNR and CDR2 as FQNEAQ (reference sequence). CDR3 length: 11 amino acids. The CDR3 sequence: CASSEGSVLFF. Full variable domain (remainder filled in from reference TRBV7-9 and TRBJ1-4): DTGVSQNPRHKITKRGQNVTFRCDPISEHNRLYWYRQTLGQGPEFLTYFQNEAQLEKSRLLSDRFSAERPKGSFSTLEIQRTEQGDSAMYLCASSEGSVLFFGSGTQLSVL.

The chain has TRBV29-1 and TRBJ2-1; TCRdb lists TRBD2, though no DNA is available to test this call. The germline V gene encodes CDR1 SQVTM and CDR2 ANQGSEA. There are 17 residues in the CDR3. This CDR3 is CSVVAGTSGGSYNEQFF.

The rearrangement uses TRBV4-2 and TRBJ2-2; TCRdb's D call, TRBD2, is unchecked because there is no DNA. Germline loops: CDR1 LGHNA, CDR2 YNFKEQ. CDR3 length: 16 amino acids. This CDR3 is CASRQEQRLNTGELFF.

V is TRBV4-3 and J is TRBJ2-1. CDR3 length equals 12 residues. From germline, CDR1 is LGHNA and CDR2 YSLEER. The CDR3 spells CASSRGQNEQFF.

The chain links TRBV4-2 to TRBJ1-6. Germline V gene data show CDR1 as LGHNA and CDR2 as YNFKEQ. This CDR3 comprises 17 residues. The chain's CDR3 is CASSQEFMGTSNSPLHF.

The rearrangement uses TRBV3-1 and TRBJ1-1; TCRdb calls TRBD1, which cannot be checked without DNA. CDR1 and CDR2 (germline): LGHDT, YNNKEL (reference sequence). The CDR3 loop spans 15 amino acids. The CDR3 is CASSHTGWVFTEAFF.

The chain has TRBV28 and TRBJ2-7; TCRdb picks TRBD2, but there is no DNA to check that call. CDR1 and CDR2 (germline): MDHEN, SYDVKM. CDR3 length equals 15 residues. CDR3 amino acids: CASTPLAGGVYEQYF.

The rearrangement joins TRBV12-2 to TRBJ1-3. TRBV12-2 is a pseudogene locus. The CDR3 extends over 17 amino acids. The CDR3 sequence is CASRLRAWPLSGNTIYF.

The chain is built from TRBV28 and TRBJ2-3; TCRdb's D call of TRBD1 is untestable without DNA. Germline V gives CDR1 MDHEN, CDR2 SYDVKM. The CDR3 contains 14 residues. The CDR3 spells CASKIQGGSDTQYF.

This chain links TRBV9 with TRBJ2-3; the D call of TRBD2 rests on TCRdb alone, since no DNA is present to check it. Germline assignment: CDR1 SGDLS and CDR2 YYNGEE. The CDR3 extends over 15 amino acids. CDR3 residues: CASSVGLALADTQYF. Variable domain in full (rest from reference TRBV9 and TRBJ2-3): DSGVTQTPKHLITATGQRVTLRCSPRSGDLSVYWYQQSLDQGLQFLIQYYNGEERAKGNILERFSAQQFPDLHSELNLSSLELGDSALYFCASSVGLALADTQYFGPGTRLTVL.

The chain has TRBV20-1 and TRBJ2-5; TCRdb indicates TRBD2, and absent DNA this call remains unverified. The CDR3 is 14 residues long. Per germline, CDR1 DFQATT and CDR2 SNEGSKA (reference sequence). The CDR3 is CSASSSGGEQTQYF.

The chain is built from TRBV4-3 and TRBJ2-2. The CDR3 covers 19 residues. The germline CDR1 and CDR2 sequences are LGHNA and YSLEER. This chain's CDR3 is CASSQGVWGNQVDTGELFF.

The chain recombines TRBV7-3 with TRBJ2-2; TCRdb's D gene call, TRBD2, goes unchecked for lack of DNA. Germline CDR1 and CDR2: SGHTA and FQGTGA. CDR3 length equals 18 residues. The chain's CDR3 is CASSPTPGLAANTGELFF.

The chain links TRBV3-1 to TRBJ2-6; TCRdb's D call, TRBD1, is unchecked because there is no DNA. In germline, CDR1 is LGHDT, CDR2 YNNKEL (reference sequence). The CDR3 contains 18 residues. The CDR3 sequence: CASSQETGSTSGSNVLTF.

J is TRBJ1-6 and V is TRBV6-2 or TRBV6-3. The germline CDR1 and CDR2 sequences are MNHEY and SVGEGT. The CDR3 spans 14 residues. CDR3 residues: CASSYQRYNSPLHF.

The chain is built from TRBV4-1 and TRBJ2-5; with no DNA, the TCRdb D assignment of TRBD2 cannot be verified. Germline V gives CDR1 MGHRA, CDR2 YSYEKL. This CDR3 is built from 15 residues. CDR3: CASRGTSGGVETQYF.